This TCR beta chain originates from a study of shared clonotypes between healthy human individuals. General observations from the study: Only blood was sampled; tissue repertoires likely differ.

Germline values: CDR1 SQVTM, CDR2 ANQGSEA. The J segment lost 2 bases and the V segment lost 4 bases, leaving 6 bases of the junction unmatched. This CDR3 is 14 amino acids long. Some clones are missing from TCRdb's copy, which holds only in-frame ones; the method was immunoSEQ multiplex PCR. The sample contains hundreds of thousands of clones, around nine tenths of which appear only once. On this clone itself: As yet, its antigen is unknown.

The receptor was derived from a man between 18 and 35 years old in good health. The sample was memory CD8+ T cells sorted from blood. As to subset: CD45RO+ cells pooled with CCR7-negative TemRA cells. The V and J genes are TRBV29-1 and TRBJ2-7, with TRBD2 matching over 9 bases. The CDR3 is CSVGGASGTYEQYF. In nucleotides, the CDR3 is TGCAGCGTTGGAGGGGCTAGCGGGACCTACGAGCAGTACTTC.